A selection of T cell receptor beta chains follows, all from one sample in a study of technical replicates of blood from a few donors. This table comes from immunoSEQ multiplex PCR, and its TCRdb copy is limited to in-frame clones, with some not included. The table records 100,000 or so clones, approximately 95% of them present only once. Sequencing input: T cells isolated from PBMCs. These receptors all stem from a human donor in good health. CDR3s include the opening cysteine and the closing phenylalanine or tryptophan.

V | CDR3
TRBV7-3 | CASSTGSQETQYF
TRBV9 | CASSPVRNTEAFF
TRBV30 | CAWSVSTVYQPQHF
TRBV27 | CASSPVIRDRGPEAFF
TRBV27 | CASSLNGGSYEQYF
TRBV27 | CASGLAGVLEQYF
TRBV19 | CASSRGREVEKLFF
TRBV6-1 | CASSVDRENQPQHF
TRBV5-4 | CASSYPLTGKANVLTF
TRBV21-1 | CASSGLGVEETQYF
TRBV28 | CASSFQVSGYTF
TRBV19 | CASTPLDRFNQPQHF
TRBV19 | CASSIGEGTGTDTQYF
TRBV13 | CASSSSPSKPQHF
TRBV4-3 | CASNGKGATEAFF
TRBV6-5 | CASIKQGSETQYF
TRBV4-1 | CASRGFGATNEKLFF
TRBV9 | CASSSRQGSDEQFF
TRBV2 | CASSLGPVNTEAFF
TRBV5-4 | CASSPSGSSYNEQFF
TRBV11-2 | CASSLAGEQPQHF
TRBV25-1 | CASSGGHLDTQYF
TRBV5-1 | CASSLVGQGTSSGNTIYF
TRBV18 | CASSSTSGRERHDEQFF
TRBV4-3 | CASSQDAGAGNLGYTF
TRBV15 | CATSRGRAASPLHF
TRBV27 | CASRLLLTSTDTQYF
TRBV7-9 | CASSLPGASGRPEQYF
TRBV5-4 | CASGTSGHNEQFF
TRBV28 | CASPPSGRFSYEQYF
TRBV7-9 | CASSLDWGGQGDNEQFF
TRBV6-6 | CASNVQGEGSNQPQHF
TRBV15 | CATRKDRNNQPQHF
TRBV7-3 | CASSLTGWDEQFF
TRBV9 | CASSGLSPGTGPGANVLTF
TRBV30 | CAWSAGEGSNQPQHF
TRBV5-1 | CASSLDGQSTEAFF
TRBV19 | CASSWQAANEKLFF
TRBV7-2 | CASTPAAYNEQFF
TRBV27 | CASSLGSYNEQFF
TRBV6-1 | CASILTGSGNTIYF
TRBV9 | CASSVELGSGRAEDQETQYF
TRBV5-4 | CASSFSGAGNTIYF
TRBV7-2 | CASSLRRGEMEAFF
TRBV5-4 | CASSDSGLLMAQYF
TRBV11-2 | CASSLGGGAPNTEAFF
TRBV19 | CASSIDSRLYNEQFF
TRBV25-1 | CASSEYASGTTSYEQYF
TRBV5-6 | CASTGQGGVSEQYF